The next 27 T cell receptor beta chains were all read from a single sample in a study of fetal regulatory T cell absence and autoimmunity. The assay was immunoSEQ multiplex PCR, and TCRdb's table has in-frame clones only and misses some. The repertoire includes about 46,000 clones, roughly 80% of them detected once, and around 0.43% sits in the top ten. The sequenced sample consisted of cord blood. All receptors come from a newborn boy with IPEX syndrome.

This clone came up a few times. The genes are TRBV11-3 and TRBJ2-7; 7 bases align to TRBD2. Germline V gene lookup returns CDR1 SGHNT and CDR2 YENEEA. The CDR3 length is 14 residues. V lost 1 base and J lost 3; bases outside the gene matches: 3. CDR3 nucleotides: TGTGCCAGCAGCTTAGCGGGAGGAAACTACGAGCAGTACTTC. As protein: CASSLAGGNYEQYF. Filled out from reference TRBV11-3 and TRBJ2-7, the complete variable domain reads EAGVVQSPRYKIIEKKQPVAFWCNPISGHNTLYWYLQNLGQGPELLIRYENEEAVDDSQLPKDRFSAERLKGVDSTLKIQPAELGDSAVYLCASSLAGGNYEQYFGPGTRLTVT.

The chain joins TRBV6-5 to TRBJ2-1; TRBD1 is a possible D gene (6 bases). CDR3 length: 14 amino acids. Germline V CDR1 and CDR2: MNHEY, SVGAGI. Trimming shortened V by 4 bases and J by 5 bases, and 12 bases separated the two germline ends. The CDR3 nucleotides read TGTGCCAGCAGTTCCACGGGACAAAACAATGAGCAGTTCTTC. It codes for CASSSTGQNNEQFF.

The chain carries TRBV4-1 and TRBJ1-4; weak D call: TRBD1 (6 bases). The germline gives CDR1 MGHRA, CDR2 YSYEKL. The CDR3 is 13 residues long. Trimming left V 1 base short and J 11 bases short, with 11 bases between. CDR3 amino acids: CASSQVGDRKLFF. CDR3 nucleotides: TGCGCCAGCAGCCAAGTCGGCGACAGGAAACTGTTTTTT.

This clone was recorded only once. CDR3 sequence reads: CASGIGHKYNEQFF. The CDR3 region has the DNA TGTGCCAGCGGAATCGGGCACAAATACAATGAGCAGTTCTTC. V usage is TRBV7-9 and J usage is TRBJ2-1; D unresolved. The CDR3 is made up of 14 amino acids. CDR1 is SEHNR and CDR2 is FQNEAQ in the germline V gene (reference sequence). Trimming took off 8 bases at V and 4 bases at J, with 15 bases between the two ends.

The chain links TRBV4-3 to TRBJ2-4; TRBD2 matches at 12 bases. The J segment lost 1 base and the V segment lost 4 bases, leaving 2 bases of the junction unmatched. Germline values: CDR1 LGHNA, CDR2 YSLEER. The CDR3 sequence is 16 residues long. This CDR3 reads CASSPTSGGAKNIQYF. The CDR3, as DNA: TGCGCCAGCAGCCCCACTAGCGGGGGGGCCAAAAACATTCAGTACTTC.

This clone appeared a few times. The genes are TRBV10-3 and TRBJ1-5, with D uncertain. Germline V gives CDR1 ENHRY, CDR2 SYGVKD. Trimming removed 0 bases at V and 1 base at J, with 4 bases between. This CDR3 spans 14 amino acids. CDR3 loop: CAISESGSNQPQHF. CDR3 coding DNA: TGTGCCATCAGTGAGTCAGGGAGCAATCAGCCCCAGCATTTT.

This clone was found once. The chain carries TRBV5-1 and TRBJ2-7; unclear D gene. CDR1 is SGHRS and CDR2 is YFSETQ in the germline V gene. V lost 3 bases, J lost 0 bases, and 4 bases lay in between. The CDR3 is 12 amino acids. This chain's CDR3 is CASSYNSYEQYF. DNA for the CDR3: TGCGCCAGCAGCTACAACTCCTACGAGCAGTACTTC.

CDR3 protein: CASSSFSGRAAYEQYF. CDR3 bases: TGTGCCAGCAGCTCCTTTAGCGGGAGGGCCGCCTACGAGCAGTACTTC. J is TRBJ2-7 and V is TRBV5-4, with 11 bases matching TRBD2. The germline CDR1 and CDR2 sequences are SGHNT and YYREEE (reference sequence). The length of the CDR3 is 16 residues. V shed 3 bases and J 2 bases; nucleotides not matched to a gene: 7.

J is TRBJ1-2 and V is TRBV5-4, with D unresolved. The V end was cut by 4 bases, the J end by 8 bases, with 18 bases between. The CDR3 length is 14 residues. Germline loops: CDR1 SGHNT, CDR2 YYREEE (reference sequence). Here the CDR3 DNA reads TGTGCCAGCAGCGTTGGGGAATTCTATTGGGGCTACACCTTC. It encodes CASSVGEFYWGYTF.

The rearrangement links TRBV6-5 to TRBJ2-1; the match to TRBD2 covers 7 bases. This CDR3 region has 15 residues. The germline V gene encodes CDR1 MNHEY and CDR2 SVGAGI. After removal of 5 bases from V and 0 bases from J, the junction contained 4 bases not matched to a gene. In nucleotides, the CDR3 is TGTGCCAGCAGTCGCGGGGGACTCTCCTACAATGAGCAGTTCTTC. Its protein is CASSRGGLSYNEQFF.

V usage is TRBV29-1 and J usage is TRBJ1-4; no firm D call. The V gene's germline CDR1 is SQVTM and CDR2 ANQGSEA. Trimming took 3 bases from V and 8 from J, leaving 16 bases between them. The CDR3 contains 14 residues. CDR3 amino acids: CSVDLGSGEEKLFF. CDR3 in DNA: TGCAGCGTTGACTTGGGATCCGGGGAGGAAAAACTGTTTTTT.

The V and J genes are TRBV19 and TRBJ1-5, with TRBD1 identical over 9 bases. Germline values: CDR1 LNHDA, CDR2 SQIVND (reference sequence). CDR3 length equals 16 residues. The trim removed 5 bases at V and 0 bases at J, leaving 5 bases unmatched. CDR3 coding DNA: TGTGCCAGTAGTGGGACAGGGACATATAGCAATCAGCCCCAGCATTTT. Translated: CASSGTGTYSNQPQHF.

This clone was picked up a small number of times. The chain recombines TRBV6-5 with TRBJ1-6; TRBD1 matches at 7 bases. The V gene's germline CDR1 is MNHEY and CDR2 SVGAGI. The CDR3 contains 14 residues. The ends lost 5 bases at V and 10 bases at J; junction bases unmatched: 8. CDR3 sequence: CASSRQGFESPLHF. The CDR3 coding sequence is TGTGCCAGCAGTCGACAGGGTTTTGAGTCACCCCTCCACTTT.

The chain uses TRBV10-3 and TRBJ1-4; D may be TRBD1 (5 bases). The CDR3 extends over 13 amino acids. Trimming took 11 bases from V and 7 from J, leaving 17 bases between them. Germline V gives CDR1 ENHRY, CDR2 SYGVKD. The CDR3 DNA reads as TGTGCCGTCGGATGGGGGTTGGGTGAAAAACTGTTTTTT. This codes for CAVGWGLGEKLFF.

V usage is TRBV2 and J usage is TRBJ2-3; D ambiguous. Germline lookup yields CDR1 SNHLY and CDR2 FYNNEI. The V gene lost 8 bases and the J gene lost 4 bases, with 7 bases spanning the gap. The CDR3 totals 11 residues. This CDR3 is CASSSPDTQYF. The CDR3 region has the DNA TGTGCCAGCTCCTCTCCAGATACGCAGTATTTT.

This rearrangement joins TRBV19 to TRBJ2-1, with D maybe TRBD2 (5 bases). The V gene lost 1 base and the J gene lost 7 bases, with 8 bases spanning the gap. The CDR3 is 13 amino acids. Germline V gene lookup returns CDR1 LNHDA and CDR2 SQIVND (reference sequence). The CDR3 coding sequence is TGTGCCAGTAGTATAGGTTCGGGGAATGAGCAGTTCTTC. This gives the protein CASSIGSGNEQFF.

This chain links TRBV5-5 with TRBJ1-3, with a possible D match to TRBD1 (6 bases). Between the trimmed V and J ends, which lost 4 bases and 4 bases, there was a span of 21 bases. Germline V gene lookup returns CDR1 SGHKS and CDR2 YYEKEE (reference sequence). The CDR3 has 17 amino acids. The CDR3 loop is CASSVRKGGGSGNTIYF. The CDR3 DNA sequence: TGTGCCAGCAGCGTTCGTAAAGGAGGGGGATCGGGAAACACCATATATTTT.

The J gene is TRBJ1-2, the V gene TRBV7-2; D not certain. The germline V gene encodes CDR1 SGHTA and CDR2 FQGNSA. This CDR3 is 13 amino acids long. V was clipped by 7 bases and J by 4 bases, with 13 bases between them. The CDR3 sequence is CASTRSLFYGYTF. CDR3 nucleotides: TGTGCCAGCACCCGCAGCCTCTTCTATGGCTACACCTTC.

This sequence joins TRBV30 and TRBJ2-1, with TRBD1 identical over 8 bases. Germline V CDR1 and CDR2: GTSNPN, SVGIG (reference sequence). J lost 6 bases, V lost 5 bases, and 3 bases had no gene match. The CDR3 length is 12 residues. The CDR3 coding sequence is TGTGCCTGGGACAGGGGAGGCAATGAGCAGTTCTTC. It specifies CAWDRGGNEQFF.

The CDR3: CASSIHGTGNYEQYF. CDR3 nucleotide sequence: TGTGCCAGCAGTATCCATGGGACAGGGAACTACGAGCAGTACTTC. This sequence joins TRBV2 and TRBJ2-7; TRBD1 agrees at 9 bases. This CDR3 is built from 15 residues. From germline, CDR1 is SNHLY and CDR2 FYNNEI. V was pared by 5 bases and J by 3 bases, with 8 bases of the junction left unmatched.

This clone appeared once. This rearrangement joins TRBV10-1 to TRBJ2-1, with 10 bases that match TRBD2. Germline assignment: CDR1 WNHNN and CDR2 SYGVQD (reference sequence). Unmatched junction bases numbered 4, after V lost 0 bases and J lost 5 bases. The CDR3 contains 16 residues. CDR3 DNA sequence: TGCGCCAGCAGTGAGTCGGGGACTAGCGCGGACAATGAGCAGTTCTTC. Translating gives CASSESGTSADNEQFF.

This clone came up a few times. The chain joins TRBV30 to TRBJ2-3, with D maybe TRBD2 (6 bases). The CDR3 is made up of 12 amino acids. With 3 bases removed from V and 5 bases from J, the gap between germline ends came to 9 bases. CDR1 and CDR2 (germline): GTSNPN, SVGIG (reference sequence). CDR3: CAWREGIDTQYF. CDR3 nucleotide sequence: TGTGCCTGGAGGGAGGGCATAGATACGCAGTATTTT.

The CDR3 bases are TGTGCCAGCAGCCCGGCTAGCGGGGGGGCCGGGGAGCTGTTTTTT. This codes for CASSPASGGAGELFF. This chain joins TRBV27 and TRBJ2-2, with 12 bases fitting TRBD2. CDR1 is MNHEY and CDR2 is SMNVEV in the germline V gene (reference sequence). This CDR3 comprises 15 residues. V lost 6 bases, J lost 6 bases, and 5 bases stayed unmatched.

The V gene is TRBV10-3, the J gene TRBJ2-2; D perhaps matches TRBD2 (5 bases). The CDR3 sequence is 16 residues long. The V and J ends lost 3 bases and 4 bases respectively, with 15 bases between them. The germline V gene has CDR1 ENHRY and CDR2 SYGVKD. In DNA, the CDR3 is TGTGCCATCAGTGAACTCGGCGGAAGCGGCACCGGGGAGCTGTTTTTT. Translation gives CAISELGGSGTGELFF.

V is TRBV6-1 and J is TRBJ1-2; 7 bases align to TRBD1. With V trimmed by 6 bases and J by 6 bases, 10 bases remained unmatched. CDR3 length equals 14 residues. The germline gives CDR1 MNHNS, CDR2 SASEGT. The CDR3 region has the DNA TGTGCCAGCAGAAAACGACAGGGATTGGATGGCTACACCTTC. It yields the protein CASRKRQGLDGYTF.

The chain is built from TRBV10-3 and TRBJ2-7, with 7 bases identical to TRBD1. V was clipped by 2 bases and J by 4 bases; unmatched bases: 5. The CDR3 is 14 amino acids. Germline V lookup: CDR1 ENHRY, CDR2 SYGVKD. CDR3 in amino acids: CAISEDRVFYEQYF. The CDR3 nucleotides read TGTGCCATCAGTGAGGACAGGGTTTTTTACGAGCAGTACTTC.

Only a few counts were recorded for this clone. The CDR3 DNA is TGTGCCAGCAGCCGACAGGGGACCCAGTACTTC. Translation: CASSRQGTQYF. The genes are TRBV6-5 and TRBJ2-5, with 7 bases that match TRBD1. J was trimmed by 7 bases and V by 6 bases; bases with no gene match: 2. This CDR3 is built from 11 residues. Germline CDR1 MNHEY, CDR2 SVGAGI.